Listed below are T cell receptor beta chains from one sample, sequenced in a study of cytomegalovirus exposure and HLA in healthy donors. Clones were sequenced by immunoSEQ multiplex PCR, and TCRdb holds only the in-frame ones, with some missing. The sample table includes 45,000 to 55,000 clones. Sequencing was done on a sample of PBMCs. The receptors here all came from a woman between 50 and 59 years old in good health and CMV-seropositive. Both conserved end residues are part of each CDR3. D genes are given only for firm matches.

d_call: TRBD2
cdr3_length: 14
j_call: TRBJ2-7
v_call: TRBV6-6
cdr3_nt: TGTGCCAGCAGTTCCGAACGGACTAGCGGCGAGCAGTACTTC
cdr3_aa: CASSSERTSGEQYF

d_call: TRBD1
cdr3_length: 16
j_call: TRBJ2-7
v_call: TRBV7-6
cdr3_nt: TGTGCCAGCAGCCCGGGACAGGGGACCTTCTCCTACGAGCAGTACTTC
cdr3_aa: CASSPGQGTFSYEQYF

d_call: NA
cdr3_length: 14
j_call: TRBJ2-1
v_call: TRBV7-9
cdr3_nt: TGTGCCAGCAGCTTAGCGGGCCTCGACAATGAGCAGTTCTTC
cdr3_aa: CASSLAGLDNEQFF

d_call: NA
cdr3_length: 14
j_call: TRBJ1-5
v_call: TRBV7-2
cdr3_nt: TGTGCCAGCAGCCAAGGGGCCAATAATCAGCCCCAGCATTTT
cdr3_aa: CASSQGANNQPQHF

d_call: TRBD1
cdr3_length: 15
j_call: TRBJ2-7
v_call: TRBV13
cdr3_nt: TGTGCCAGCAGCTTAGGGGACAGGGAAACCTACGAGCAGTACTTC
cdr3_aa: CASSLGDRETYEQYF

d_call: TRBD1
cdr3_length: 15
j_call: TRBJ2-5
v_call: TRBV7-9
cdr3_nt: TGTGCCAGCAGCTTAGATGGACAGGGGAGGGAGACCCAGTACTTC
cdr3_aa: CASSLDGQGRETQYF

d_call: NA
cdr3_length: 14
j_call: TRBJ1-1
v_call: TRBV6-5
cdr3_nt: TGTGCCAGCAGAACGCGGGTAATGAACACTGAAGCTTTCTTT
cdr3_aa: CASRTRVMNTEAFF

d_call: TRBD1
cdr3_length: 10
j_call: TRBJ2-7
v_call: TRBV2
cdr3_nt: TGTGCCAGCGGCCGGGACAGGGGGCACTTC
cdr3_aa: CASGRDRGHF

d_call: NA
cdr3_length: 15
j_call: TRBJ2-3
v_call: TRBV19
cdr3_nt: TGTGCCACTAGAGGGGGGGGGCTATACACAGATACGCAGTATTTT
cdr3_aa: CATRGGGLYTDTQYF

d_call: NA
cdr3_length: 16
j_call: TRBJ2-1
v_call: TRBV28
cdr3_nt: TGTGCCAGCAGTTTATGGGGCAGGGACTCCTACAATGAGCAGTTCTTC
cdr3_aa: CASSLWGRDSYNEQFF

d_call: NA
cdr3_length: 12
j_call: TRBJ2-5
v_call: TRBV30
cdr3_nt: TGTGCCTGGAGAGGGATCCGGGGGACCCAGTACTTC
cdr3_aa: CAWRGIRGTQYF

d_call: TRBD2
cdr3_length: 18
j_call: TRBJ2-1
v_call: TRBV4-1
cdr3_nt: TGCGCCAGCAGCCAAGAGGCTAGCGGGAGGAGCTCCTACAATGAGCAGTTCTTC
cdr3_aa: CASSQEASGRSSYNEQFF

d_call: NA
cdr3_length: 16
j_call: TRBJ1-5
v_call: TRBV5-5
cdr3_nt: TGTGCCAGCAGCTTGGGGGACACCCTTAGCAATCAGCCCCAGCATTTT
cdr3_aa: CASSLGDTLSNQPQHF

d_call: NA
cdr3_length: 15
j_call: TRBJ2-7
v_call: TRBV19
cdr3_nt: TGTGCCAGTAGTATAAGTAGCTCTTCGTCCTACGAGCAGTACTTC
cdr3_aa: CASSISSSSSYEQYF

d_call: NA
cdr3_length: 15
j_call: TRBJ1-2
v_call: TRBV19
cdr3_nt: TGTGCCAGTAGTATAATTGGGGAGGATAACTATGGCTACACCTTC
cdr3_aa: CASSIIGEDNYGYTF

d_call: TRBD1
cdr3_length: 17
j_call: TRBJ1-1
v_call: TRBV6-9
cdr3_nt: TGTGCCAGCAGTTGTCCCGGGACAGGGCGTGGTGACACTGAAGCTTTCTTT
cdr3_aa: CASSCPGTGRGDTEAFF

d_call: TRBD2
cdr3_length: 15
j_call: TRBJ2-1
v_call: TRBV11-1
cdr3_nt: TGTGCCAGCAGCTTTAGCGGGGGCCGCTACAATGAGCAGTTCTTC
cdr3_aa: CASSFSGGRYNEQFF

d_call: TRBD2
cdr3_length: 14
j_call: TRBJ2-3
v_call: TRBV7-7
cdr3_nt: TGTGCCAGCAGCCCGACGGGGGGTTCAGATACGCAGTATTTT
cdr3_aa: CASSPTGGSDTQYF

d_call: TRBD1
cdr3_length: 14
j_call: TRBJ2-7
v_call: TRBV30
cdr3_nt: TGTGCCTGGAGTGGAGGGACAGGGAGCTACGAGCAGTACTTC
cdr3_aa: CAWSGGTGSYEQYF

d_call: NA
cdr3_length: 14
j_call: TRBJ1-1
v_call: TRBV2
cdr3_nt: TGTGCCAGCAGTGAAGGATCAGTTGTTTCTGAAGCTTTCTTT
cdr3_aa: CASSEGSVVSEAFF

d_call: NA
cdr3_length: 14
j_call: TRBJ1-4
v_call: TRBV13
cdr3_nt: TGTGCCAGCAGCCTCAGTGCAACTAATGAAAAACTGTTTTTT
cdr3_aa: CASSLSATNEKLFF

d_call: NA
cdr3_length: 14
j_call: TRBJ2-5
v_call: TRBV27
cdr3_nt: TGTGCCAGCAGTTTTAAGGAGGGCGGAGAGACCCAGTACTTC
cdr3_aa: CASSFKEGGETQYF

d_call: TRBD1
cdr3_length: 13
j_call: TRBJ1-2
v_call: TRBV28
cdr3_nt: TGTGCCAGCAGGAGGGGGCGCAACTATGGCTACACCTTC
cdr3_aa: CASRRGRNYGYTF

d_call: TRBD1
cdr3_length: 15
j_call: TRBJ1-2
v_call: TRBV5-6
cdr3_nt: TGTGCCAGCAGTTTGATGGGACAGGGGGTTTATGGCTACACCTTC
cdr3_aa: CASSLMGQGVYGYTF

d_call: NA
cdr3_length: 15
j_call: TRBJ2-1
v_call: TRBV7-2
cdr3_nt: TGTGCCAGCAGCCCTAGTAGTGGCTCCTACAATGAGCAGTTCTTC
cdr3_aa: CASSPSSGSYNEQFF

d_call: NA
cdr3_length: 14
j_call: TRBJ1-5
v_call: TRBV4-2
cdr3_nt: TGTGCCAGCAGCCAAGAGGTCCCGGGTCAGCCCCAGCATTTT
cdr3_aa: CASSQEVPGQPQHF

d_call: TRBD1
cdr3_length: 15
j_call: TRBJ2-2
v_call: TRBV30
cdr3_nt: TGTGCCTGGAGTGTGAGACAGGGGGCCCCCGGGGAGCTGTTTTTT
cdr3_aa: CAWSVRQGAPGELFF

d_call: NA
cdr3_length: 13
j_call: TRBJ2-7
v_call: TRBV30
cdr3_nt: TGTGCCTGGAGTGGACAGGCCGACTACGAGCAGTACTTC
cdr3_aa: CAWSGQADYEQYF

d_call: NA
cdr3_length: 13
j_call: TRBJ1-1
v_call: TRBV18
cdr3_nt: TGTGCCAGCTCACAGGACAGGAACACTGAAGCTTTCTTT
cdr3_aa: CASSQDRNTEAFF

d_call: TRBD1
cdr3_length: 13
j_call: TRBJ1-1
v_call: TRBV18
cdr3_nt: TGTGCCAGCTCACCGCAGGGGGCCCCTGAAGCTTTCTTT
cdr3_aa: CASSPQGAPEAFF

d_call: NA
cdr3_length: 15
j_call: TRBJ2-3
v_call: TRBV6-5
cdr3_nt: TGTGCCAGCAGTTACGAGCGAGCGGGCCCAGATACGCAGTATTTT
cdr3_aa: CASSYERAGPDTQYF

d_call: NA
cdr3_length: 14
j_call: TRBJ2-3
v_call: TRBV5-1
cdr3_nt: TGCGCCAGCAGTTCCGGGACTTACACAGATACGCAGTATTTT
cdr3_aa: CASSSGTYTDTQYF

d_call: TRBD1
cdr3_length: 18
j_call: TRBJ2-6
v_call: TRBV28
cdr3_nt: TGTGCCAGCAGTCCCCACGGCCGACAGGGGATAAGAGCCAACGTCCTGACTTTC
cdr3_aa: CASSPHGRQGIRANVLTF

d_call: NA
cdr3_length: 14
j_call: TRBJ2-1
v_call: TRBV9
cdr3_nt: TGTGCCAGCAGCGAGCCGGGTCGGGCGGGTGAGCAGTTCTTC
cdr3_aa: CASSEPGRAGEQFF

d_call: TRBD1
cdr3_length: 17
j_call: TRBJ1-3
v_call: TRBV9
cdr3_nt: TGTGCCAGCAGCGTAGGGGACAGGGGGCGTTCTGGAAACACCATATATTTT
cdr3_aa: CASSVGDRGRSGNTIYF

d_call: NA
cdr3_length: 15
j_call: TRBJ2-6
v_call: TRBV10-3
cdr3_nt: TGTGCCATCAGTAAGGACAGCTCTGGGGCCAACGTCCTGACTTTC
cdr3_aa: CAISKDSSGANVLTF

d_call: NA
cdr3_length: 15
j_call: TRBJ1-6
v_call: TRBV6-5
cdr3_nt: TGTGCCAGCAGTTTAGGGACATCCGCTAATTCACCCCTCCACTTT
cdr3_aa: CASSLGTSANSPLHF

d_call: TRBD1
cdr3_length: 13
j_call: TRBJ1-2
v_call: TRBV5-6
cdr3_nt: TGTGCCAGCAGCGACAGGGGCTACTATGGCTACACCTTC
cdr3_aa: CASSDRGYYGYTF

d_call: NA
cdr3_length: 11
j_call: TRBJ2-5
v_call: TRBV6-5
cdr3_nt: TGTGCCAGCAGTCCAGGGGAGACCCAGTACTTC
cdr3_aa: CASSPGETQYF

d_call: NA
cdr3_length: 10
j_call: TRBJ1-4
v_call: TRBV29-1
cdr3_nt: TGCAGCGCCCTCGAGGAAAAACTGTTTTTT
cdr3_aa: CSALEEKLFF

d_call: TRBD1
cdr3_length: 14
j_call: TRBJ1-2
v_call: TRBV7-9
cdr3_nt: TGTGCCAGCAGTCGCAGGGGGACCGACTATGGCTACACCTTC
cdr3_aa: CASSRRGTDYGYTF

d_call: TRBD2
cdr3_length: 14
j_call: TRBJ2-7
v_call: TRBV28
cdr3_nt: TGTGCCAGCAGCCAGACTAGCGGGAGGATGGAGCAGTACTTC
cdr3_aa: CASSQTSGRMEQYF

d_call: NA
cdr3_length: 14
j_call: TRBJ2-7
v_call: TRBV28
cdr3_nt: TGTGCCAGCAGTTTAGGCGGAAGCTCCTACGAGCAGTACTTC
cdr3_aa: CASSLGGSSYEQYF

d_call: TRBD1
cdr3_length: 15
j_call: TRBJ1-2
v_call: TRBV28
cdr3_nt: TGTGCCAGCAGTATTTCCCGGGGACAGGGCCATGGCTACACCTTC
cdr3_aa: CASSISRGQGHGYTF

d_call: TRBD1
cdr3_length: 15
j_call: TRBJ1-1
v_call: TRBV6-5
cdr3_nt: TGTGCCAGCAGTTATGGGACAGCACAGAACACTGAAGCTTTCTTT
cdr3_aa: CASSYGTAQNTEAFF

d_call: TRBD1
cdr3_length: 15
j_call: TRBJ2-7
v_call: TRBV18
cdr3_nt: TGTGCCAGCTCACTATACCGGGACAGTTCCTACGAGCAGTACTTC
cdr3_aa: CASSLYRDSSYEQYF

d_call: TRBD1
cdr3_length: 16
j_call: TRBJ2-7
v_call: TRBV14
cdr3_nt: TGTGCCAGCAGCCACAGAGACAGGGTTTGGAGTAACGAGCAGTACTTC
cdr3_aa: CASSHRDRVWSNEQYF

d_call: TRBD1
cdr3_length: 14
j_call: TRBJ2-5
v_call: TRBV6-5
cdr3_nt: TGTGCCAGCAGATTACAGGGGGTAGAAGAGACCCAGTACTTC
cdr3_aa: CASRLQGVEETQYF

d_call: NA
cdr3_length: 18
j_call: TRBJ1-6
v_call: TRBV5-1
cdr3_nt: TGCGCCAGCAGCTTGGGACAGACAGGACAGCCTTATAATTCACCCCTCCACTTT
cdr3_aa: CASSLGQTGQPYNSPLHF

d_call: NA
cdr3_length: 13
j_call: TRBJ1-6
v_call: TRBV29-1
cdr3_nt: TGCAGCGTCCAAGGGAACAGGGATTCACCCCTCCACTTT
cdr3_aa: CSVQGNRDSPLHF